These 18 T cell receptor beta chains were sequenced from one sample in a study of regulatory T cells in long-lasting Graves disease (dated by TCRdb to the early 2020s). The protocol used for the library was multiplex PCR. These reads were obtained on an Illumina HiSeq 4000. CDR3 regions were amplified by Arm-PCR with iRepertoire HTBI primers to construct TCR beta libraries. The raw public reads went through TCRdb reprocessing: fastp at Q25, MiXCR clone calling, in-frame beta chains kept. Rows merge per CDR3 protein into single entries with the most common DNA and genes. This sample holds around 400,000 distinct CDR3 sequences; 12% were observed only once. Around 18% of the sample lies in the top ten. The sample's time point label is to be understood as: newly diagnosed GD, antithyroid drugs for less than 3 months. RNA was extracted from PBMCs in TRIzol for both TCR sequencing and RNA sequencing. Separately, the same data were catalogued under a study of T cells in Graves' hyperthyroidism and ophthalmopathy.

Specimen: peripheral blood mononuclear cells (PBMCs), collected at new diagnosis, from a patient treated with antithyroid drugs. The receptors stem from a woman aged 18-29 years with Graves disease. Donor details come from another sample of the same person, matched by shared clones.

This clonotype was found many times. V usage is TRBV2 and J usage is TRBJ2-7, with no clear D. The CDR3 length is 13 residues. Deletions cut 4 bases from V and 2 bases from J, with 9 bases between. The germline V gene has CDR1 SNHLY and CDR2 FYNNEI. The CDR3 DNA reads TGTGCCAGCAGTGGGAGACCAACCTACGAGCAGTACGTC. It codes for CASSGRPTYEQYV.

This clonotype has at least ten counts. CDR3 sequence: CASSLAGGGREQFF. CDR3 DNA sequence: TGTGCCAGCAGTTTAGCGGGAGGGGGGCGTGAGCAGTTCTTC. This chain uses TRBV28 with TRBJ2-1; 9 positions match TRBD2. CDR3 length: 14 amino acids. From germline, CDR1 is MDHEN and CDR2 SYDVKM. V lost 2 bases to trimming and J lost 9 bases; unmatched junction nucleotides: 5.

This clonotype appeared many times. The chain couples TRBV20-1 to TRBJ2-1; D might be TRBD2 (6 bases). This CDR3 has 13 residues. V was shortened by 1 base and J by 12 bases, with 16 bases between the two germline ends. CDR1 is DFQATT and CDR2 is SNEGSKA in the germline V gene (reference sequence). CDR3 protein: CSARVAGFGGQFF. In DNA form, the CDR3 reads TGCAGTGCTAGAGTGGCGGGGTTTGGGGGGCAGTTCTTC.

This clonotype occurred many times. This chain joins TRBV27 and TRBJ1-1, with D unclear. The CDR3 consists of 15 residues. Per the germline V gene, CDR1 is MNHEY and CDR2 is SMNVEV (reference sequence). The germline V and J ends were trimmed by 0 bases and 4 bases, with 12 bases remaining between them. CDR3 nucleotides: TGTGCCAGCAGTTTATCGGCAGGACTCTCCACTGAAGCTTTCTTT. It translates to CASSLSAGLSTEAFF.

This rearrangement joins TRBV15 to TRBJ2-5; the D gene is possibly TRBD1 (5 bases). V was trimmed by 3 bases and J by 7 bases, leaving 21 bases between them. Germline V CDR1 and CDR2: LNHNV, YYDKDF (reference sequence). This CDR3 is built from 16 residues. The CDR3 protein is CATSSSRQTLLGTQYF. The DNA for the CDR3 is TGTGCCACCAGCAGTAGTCGACAGACACTACTGGGGACCCAGTACTTC.

The chain is built from TRBV11-2 and TRBJ2-7, with D perhaps matching TRBD2 (5 bases). Trimming shortened V by 2 bases and J by 2 bases, and 13 bases separated the two germline ends. Germline loops: CDR1 SGHAT, CDR2 FQNNGV. The CDR3 is 15 amino acids. The CDR3 reads CASSLYPGITYEQYF. Here the CDR3 DNA reads TGTGCCAGCAGCTTATACCCCGGGATCACCTACGAGCAGTACTTC.

This clonotype appeared many times. J is TRBJ2-1 and V is TRBV20-1; D is possibly TRBD2 (6 bases). This CDR3 has 16 amino acids. CDR1 DFQATT and CDR2 SNEGSKA come from the germline V gene (reference sequence). Trimming removed 3 bases at V and 3 bases at J, with 18 bases between. The CDR3, as DNA: TGCAGTGCTAGGCCGTCCACCGGGGGAATCTACAATGAGCAGTTCTTC. Its translation: CSARPSTGGIYNEQFF.

In this sample, this clonotype turned up many times. The chain has TRBV6-5 and TRBJ2-7; TRBD1 matches at 9 bases. CDR1 and CDR2 (germline): MNHEY, SVGAGI. There are 14 residues in the CDR3. V dropped 4 bases and J dropped 0; count of bases not matched to a gene: 1. The CDR3 region has the DNA TGTGCCAGCAGTTGGGGACAGGGCTCCTACGAGCAGTACGTC. It specifies CASSWGQGSYEQYV.

This clonotype was detected ten times or more. The chain uses TRBV7-2 and TRBJ2-2; D remains unclear. V was cut by 1 base and J by 1 base, with 10 bases left in between. Per germline, CDR1 SGHTA and CDR2 FQGNSA. The CDR3 is 16 amino acids. CDR3 loop: CASSLGRVGNTGELFF. The CDR3 DNA reads TGTGCCAGCAGCTTAGGACGGGTGGGGAACACCGGGGAGCTGTTTTTT.

The gene calls are TRBV29-1 and TRBJ2-2; TRBD1 might be the D (6 bases). The CDR3 has 12 amino acids. In germline, CDR1 is SQVTM, CDR2 ANQGSEA. The V end was cut by 4 bases, the J end by 4 bases, with 7 bases between. The CDR3 loop reads CSVARGTGELFF. The CDR3 bases are TGCAGCGTTGCCAGGGGCACCGGGGAGCTGTTTTTT.

This clonotype was picked up many times. This chain uses TRBV20-1 with TRBJ2-7; the D is unclear. V dropped 0 bases and J dropped 0 bases, with 9 bases sitting between them. CDR1 is DFQATT, CDR2 SNEGSKA, per germline (reference sequence). The CDR3 loop spans 14 amino acids. Here the CDR3 reads CSARDPGPSYEQYF. The CDR3 DNA sequence: TGCAGTGCTAGAGATCCTGGTCCCTCCTACGAGCAGTACTTC.

This clonotype has ten or more counts. This sequence joins TRBV24-1 and TRBJ2-5; D tentatively reads TRBD1 or TRBD2 (5 bases each). From germline, CDR1 is KGHDR and CDR2 SFDVKD. V lost 5 bases, J lost 2 bases, and 11 bases lay in between. The CDR3 runs to 14 residues. Here the CDR3 reads CATSGGGNQETQYF. The CDR3 bases are TGTGCCACCAGTGGTGGGGGAAATCAAGAGACCCAGTACTTC.

This clonotype was seen more than once but under ten times. The chain links TRBV3-1 to TRBJ2-2; no clear D. Germline CDR1 reads LGHDT; CDR2 reads YNNKEL (reference sequence). The CDR3 is 15 amino acids. V lost 4 bases to trimming and J lost 5 bases, with 14 bases between them. The CDR3 sequence: CASSPAPLGTGELFF. The CDR3 DNA reads as TGTGCCAGCAGCCCTGCCCCTCTAGGGACCGGGGAGCTGTTTTTT.

This clonotype was recorded a few times. The genes are TRBV7-9 and TRBJ2-7; tentative D call: TRBD2 (6 bases). Germline CDR1 SEHNR, CDR2 FQNEAQ (reference sequence). This CDR3 has 16 residues. V was shortened by 3 bases and J by 0 bases, with 15 bases between the two germline ends. The CDR3 nucleotides read TGTGCCAGCAGCTTTTCGACGGGACTGACCTCCTACGAGCAGTACTTC. It is translated as CASSFSTGLTSYEQYF.

This clonotype was recorded many times. The chain is built from TRBV7-9 and TRBJ2-7; a weak D match, TRBD1 (6 bases). The CDR3 consists of 15 residues. The germline CDR1 and CDR2 sequences are SEHNR and FQNEAQ (reference sequence). Trimming cost V 3 bases and J 2 bases, with 14 bases left between them. The CDR3 spells CASSFVDRMPYEQYF. In nucleotides, the CDR3 is TGTGCCAGCAGCTTTGTTGACAGGATGCCCTACGAGCAGTACTTC.

This clonotype was detected many times. The J gene is TRBJ1-2, the V gene TRBV20-1; D is uncertain. V lost 0 bases, J lost 0 bases, and 11 bases lay in between. The germline V gene has CDR1 DFQATT and CDR2 SNEGSKA (reference sequence). The CDR3 consists of 15 residues. CDR3 nucleotides: TGCAGTGCTAGAGATTTTCCCTCTACTAACTATGGCTACACCTTC. Translated: CSARDFPSTNYGYTF.

This clonotype was seen many times. The gene calls are TRBV7-9 and TRBJ1-5; D gene unclear. Germline V lookup: CDR1 SEHNR, CDR2 FQNEAQ (reference sequence). CDR3 length: 17 residues. Trimming pared 4 bases from V and 3 bases from J, leaving 19 bases between. The CDR3 protein is CASSSITGPSFNQPQHF. The CDR3 DNA reads TGTGCCAGCAGCTCCATAACGGGCCCAAGCTTCAATCAGCCCCAGCATTTT.

This chain connects TRBV6-1 to TRBJ2-7; TRBD1 matches at 11 bases. This CDR3 spans 15 amino acids. Germline V gene data show CDR1 as MNHNS and CDR2 as SASEGT. Trimming at V came to 8 bases and at J to 6 bases, leaving 12 bases not matched to a gene. The CDR3 loop reads CASGRTGGPLSEQYV. The CDR3 DNA is TGTGCCAGCGGTAGGACAGGGGGCCCCCTCAGCGAGCAGTACGTC.